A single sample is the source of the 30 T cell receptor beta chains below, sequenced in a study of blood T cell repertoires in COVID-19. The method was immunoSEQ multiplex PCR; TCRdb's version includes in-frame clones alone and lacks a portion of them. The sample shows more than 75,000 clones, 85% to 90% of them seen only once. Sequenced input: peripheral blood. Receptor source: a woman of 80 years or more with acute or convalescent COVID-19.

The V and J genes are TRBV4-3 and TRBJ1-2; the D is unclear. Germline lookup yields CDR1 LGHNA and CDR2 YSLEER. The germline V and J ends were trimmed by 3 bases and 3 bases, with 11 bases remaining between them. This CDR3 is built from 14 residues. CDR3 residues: CASSQQVWDYGYTF. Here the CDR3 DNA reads TGCGCCAGCAGCCAGCAGGTTTGGGACTATGGCTACACCTTC.

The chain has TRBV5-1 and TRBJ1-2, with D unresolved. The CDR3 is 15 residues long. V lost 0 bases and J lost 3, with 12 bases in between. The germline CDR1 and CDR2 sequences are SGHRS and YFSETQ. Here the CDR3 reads CASSLAQRADYGYTF. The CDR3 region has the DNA TGCGCCAGCAGCTTGGCCCAGAGAGCGGACTATGGCTACACCTTC.

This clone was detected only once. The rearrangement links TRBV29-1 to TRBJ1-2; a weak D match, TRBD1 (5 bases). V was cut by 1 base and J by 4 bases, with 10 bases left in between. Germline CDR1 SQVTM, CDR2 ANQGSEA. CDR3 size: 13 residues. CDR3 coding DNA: TGCAGCGTTGAAGGGGGCCCGGGCTATGGCTACACCTTC. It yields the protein CSVEGGPGYGYTF.

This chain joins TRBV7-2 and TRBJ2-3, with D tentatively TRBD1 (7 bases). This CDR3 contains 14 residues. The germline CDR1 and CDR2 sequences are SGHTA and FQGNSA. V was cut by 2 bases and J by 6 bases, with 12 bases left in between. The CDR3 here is CASSLQGGMDTQYF. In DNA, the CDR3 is TGTGCCAGCAGCTTACAGGGGGGTATGGATACGCAGTATTTT.

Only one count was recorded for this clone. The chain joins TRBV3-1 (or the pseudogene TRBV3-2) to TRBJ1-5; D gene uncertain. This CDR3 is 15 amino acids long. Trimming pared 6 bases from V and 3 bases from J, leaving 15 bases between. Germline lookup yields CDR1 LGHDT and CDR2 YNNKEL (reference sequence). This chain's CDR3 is CASSPDRTFNQPQHF. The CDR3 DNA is TGTGCCAGCAGTCCCGATCGGACTTTCAATCAGCCCCAGCATTTT.

Here the CDR3 DNA reads TGTGCCACCAGTTACACATTCTCCTACGAGCAGTACTTC. Translated, it gives CATSYTFSYEQYF. The J gene is TRBJ2-7, the V gene TRBV15; no definite D call. Germline V CDR1 and CDR2: LNHNV, YYDKDF (reference sequence). The CDR3 consists of 13 residues. The V end was cut by 6 bases, the J end by 0 bases, with 9 bases between.

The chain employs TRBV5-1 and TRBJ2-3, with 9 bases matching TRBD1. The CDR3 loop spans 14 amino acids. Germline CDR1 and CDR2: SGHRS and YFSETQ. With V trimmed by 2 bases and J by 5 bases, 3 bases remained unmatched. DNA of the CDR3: TGCGCCAGCAGCTTACAGGGGGCGGGAGATACGCAGTATTTT. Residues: CASSLQGAGDTQYF.

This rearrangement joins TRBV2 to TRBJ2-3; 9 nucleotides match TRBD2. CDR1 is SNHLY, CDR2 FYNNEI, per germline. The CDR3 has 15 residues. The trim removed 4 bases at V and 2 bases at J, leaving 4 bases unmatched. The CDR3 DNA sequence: TGTGCCAGCAGTGTAATAGCGGGAGCCACAGATACGCAGTATTTT. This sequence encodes CASSVIAGATDTQYF.

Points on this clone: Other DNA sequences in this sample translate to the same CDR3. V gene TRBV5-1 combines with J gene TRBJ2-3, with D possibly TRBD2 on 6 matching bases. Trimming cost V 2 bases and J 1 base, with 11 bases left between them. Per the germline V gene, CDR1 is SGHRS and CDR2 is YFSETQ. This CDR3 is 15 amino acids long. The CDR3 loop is CASSFGGAGTDTQYF. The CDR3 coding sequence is TGCGCCAGCAGCTTCGGGGGAGCGGGCACAGATACGCAGTATTTT.

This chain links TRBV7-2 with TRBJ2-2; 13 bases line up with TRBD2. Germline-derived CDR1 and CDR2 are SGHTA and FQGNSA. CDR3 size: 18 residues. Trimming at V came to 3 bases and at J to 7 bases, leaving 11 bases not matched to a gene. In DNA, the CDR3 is TGTGCCAGCAGCTTCCGTTCTGGGACTAGCGGGATGAGCGGGGAGCTGTTTTTT. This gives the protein CASSFRSGTSGMSGELFF. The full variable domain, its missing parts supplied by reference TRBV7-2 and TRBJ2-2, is GAGVSQSPSNKVTEKGKDVELRCDPISGHTALYWYRQSLGQGLEFLIYFQGNSAPDKSGLPSDRFSAERTGGSVSTLTIQRTQQEDSAVYLCASSFRSGTSGMSGELFFGEGSRLTVL.

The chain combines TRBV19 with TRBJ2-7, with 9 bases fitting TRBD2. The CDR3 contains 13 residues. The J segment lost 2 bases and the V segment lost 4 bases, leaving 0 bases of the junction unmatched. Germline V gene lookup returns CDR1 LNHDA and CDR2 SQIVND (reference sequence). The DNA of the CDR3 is TGTGCCAGTAGTACTAGCGGGGCCTACGAGCAGTACTTC. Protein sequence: CASSTSGAYEQYF.

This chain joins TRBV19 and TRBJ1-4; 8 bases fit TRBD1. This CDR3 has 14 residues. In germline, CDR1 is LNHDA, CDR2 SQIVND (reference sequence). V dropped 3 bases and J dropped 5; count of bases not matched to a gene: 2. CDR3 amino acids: CASSIRGQNEKLFF. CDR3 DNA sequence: TGTGCCAGTAGTATCAGGGGGCAAAATGAAAAACTGTTTTTT.

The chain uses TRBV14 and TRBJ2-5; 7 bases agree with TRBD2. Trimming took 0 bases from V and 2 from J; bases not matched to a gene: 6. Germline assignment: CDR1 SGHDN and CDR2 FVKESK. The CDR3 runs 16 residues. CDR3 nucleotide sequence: TGTGCCAGCAGCCAAGAGAGGACTAGGATGCAAGAGACCCAGTACTTC. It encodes CASSQERTRMQETQYF. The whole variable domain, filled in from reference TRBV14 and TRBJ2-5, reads EAGVTQFPSHSVIEKGQTVTLRCDPISGHDNLYWYRRVMGKEIKFLLHFVKESKQDESGMPNNRFLAERTGGTYSTLKVQPAELEDSGVYFCASSQERTRMQETQYFGPGTRLLVL.

CDR3 region: CASSDRGGAYGYTF. CDR3 nucleotide sequence: TGTGCCAGCAGTGATAGGGGGGGGGCGTATGGCTACACCTTC. The chain employs TRBV6-1 and TRBJ1-2; TRBD1 might be the D (6 bases). V was clipped by 3 bases and J by 5 bases, with 13 bases between them. The CDR3 runs 14 residues. The V gene's germline CDR1 is MNHNS and CDR2 SASEGT.

The chain's CDR3 is CASSLWAGGGNEQFF. CDR3 nucleotides: TGTGCCAGCAGCTTATGGGCGGGGGGAGGAAATGAGCAGTTCTTC. The chain employs TRBV7-3 and TRBJ2-1; 8 nucleotides match TRBD2. This CDR3 region has 15 residues. Germline lookup yields CDR1 SGHTA and CDR2 FQGTGA. J was trimmed by 7 bases and V by 2 bases; bases with no gene match: 7.

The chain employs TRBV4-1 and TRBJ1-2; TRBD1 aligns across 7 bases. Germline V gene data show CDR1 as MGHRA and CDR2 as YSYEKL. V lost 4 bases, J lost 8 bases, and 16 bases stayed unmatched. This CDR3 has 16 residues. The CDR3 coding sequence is TGCGCCAGCAGCCCTGGGACAGCGGACGATATTGTAGGCTACACCTTC. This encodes CASSPGTADDIVGYTF.

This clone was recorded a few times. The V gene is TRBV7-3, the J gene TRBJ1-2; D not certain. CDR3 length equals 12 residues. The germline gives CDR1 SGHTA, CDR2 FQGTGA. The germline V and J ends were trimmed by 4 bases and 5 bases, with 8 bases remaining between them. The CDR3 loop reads CASSSGDYGYTF. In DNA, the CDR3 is TGTGCCAGCAGCTCGGGAGATTATGGCTACACCTTC.

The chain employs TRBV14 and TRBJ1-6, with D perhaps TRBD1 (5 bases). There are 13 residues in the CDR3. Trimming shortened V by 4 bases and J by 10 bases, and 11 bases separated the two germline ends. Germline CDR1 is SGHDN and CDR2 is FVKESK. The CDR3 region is CASSLGGYSPLHF. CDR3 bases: TGTGCCAGCAGCCTCGGGGGGTACTCACCCCTCCACTTT.

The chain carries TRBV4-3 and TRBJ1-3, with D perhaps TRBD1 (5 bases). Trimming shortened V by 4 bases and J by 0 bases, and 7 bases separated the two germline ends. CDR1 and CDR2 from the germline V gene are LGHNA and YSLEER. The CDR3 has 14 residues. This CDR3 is CASSLGGSGNTIYF. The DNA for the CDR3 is TGCGCCAGCAGCCTGGGGGGCTCTGGAAACACCATATATTTT.

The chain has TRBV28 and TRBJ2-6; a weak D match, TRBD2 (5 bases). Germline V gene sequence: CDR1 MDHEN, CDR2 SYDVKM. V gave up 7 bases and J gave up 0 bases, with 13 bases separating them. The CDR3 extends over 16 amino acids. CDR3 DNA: TGTGCCAGCACCCCGTCGAGGGCCTCTGGGGCCAACGTCCTGACTTTC. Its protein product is CASTPSRASGANVLTF.

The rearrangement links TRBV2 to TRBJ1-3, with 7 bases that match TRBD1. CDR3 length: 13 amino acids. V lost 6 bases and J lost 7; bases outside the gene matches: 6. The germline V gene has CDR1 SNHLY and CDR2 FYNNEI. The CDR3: CASSLDRSNTIYF. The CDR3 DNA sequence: TGTGCCAGCAGCCTGGACAGGAGCAACACCATATATTTT.

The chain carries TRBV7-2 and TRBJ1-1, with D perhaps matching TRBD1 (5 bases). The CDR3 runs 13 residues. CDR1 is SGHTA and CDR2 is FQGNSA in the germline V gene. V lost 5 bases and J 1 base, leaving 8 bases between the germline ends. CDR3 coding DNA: TGTGCCAGCAGCGACGGGGGGAACACTGAAGCTTTCTTT. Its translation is CASSDGGNTEAFF. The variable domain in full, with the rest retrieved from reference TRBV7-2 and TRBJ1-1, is GAGVSQSPSNKVTEKGKDVELRCDPISGHTALYWYRQSLGQGLEFLIYFQGNSAPDKSGLPSDRFSAERTGGSVSTLTIQRTQQEDSAVYLCASSDGGNTEAFFGQGTRLTVV.

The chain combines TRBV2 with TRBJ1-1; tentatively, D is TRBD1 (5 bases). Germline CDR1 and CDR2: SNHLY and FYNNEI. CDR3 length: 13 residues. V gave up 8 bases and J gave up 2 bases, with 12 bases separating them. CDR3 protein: CASARQLNTEAFF. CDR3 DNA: TGTGCCAGCGCGAGACAGTTAAACACTGAAGCTTTCTTT.

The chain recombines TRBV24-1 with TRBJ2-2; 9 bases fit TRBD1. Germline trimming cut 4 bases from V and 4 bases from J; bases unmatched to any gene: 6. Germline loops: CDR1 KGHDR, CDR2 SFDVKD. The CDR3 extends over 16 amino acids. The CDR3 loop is CATSDAGQGPTGELFF. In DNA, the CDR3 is TGTGCCACCAGTGACGCGGGACAGGGACCCACCGGGGAGCTGTTTTTT.

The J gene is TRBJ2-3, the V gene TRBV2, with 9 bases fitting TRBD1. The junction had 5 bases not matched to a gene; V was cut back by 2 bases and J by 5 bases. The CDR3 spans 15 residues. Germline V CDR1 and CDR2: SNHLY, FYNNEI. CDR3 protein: CASSETGGIKDTQYF. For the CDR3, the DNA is TGTGCCAGCAGTGAAACAGGGGGCATTAAAGATACGCAGTATTTT.

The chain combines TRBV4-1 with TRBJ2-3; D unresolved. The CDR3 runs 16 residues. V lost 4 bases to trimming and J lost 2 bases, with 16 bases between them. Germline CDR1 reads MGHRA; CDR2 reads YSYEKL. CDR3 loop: CASSLIPGSNTDTQYF. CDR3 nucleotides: TGCGCCAGCAGCCTTATACCCGGGTCTAACACAGATACGCAGTATTTT.

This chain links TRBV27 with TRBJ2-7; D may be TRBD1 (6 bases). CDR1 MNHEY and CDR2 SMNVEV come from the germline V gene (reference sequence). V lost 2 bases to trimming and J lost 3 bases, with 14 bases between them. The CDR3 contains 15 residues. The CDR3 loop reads CASSLAGVLVYEQYF. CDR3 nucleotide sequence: TGTGCCAGCAGTTTAGCAGGGGTACTCGTCTACGAGCAGTACTTC.

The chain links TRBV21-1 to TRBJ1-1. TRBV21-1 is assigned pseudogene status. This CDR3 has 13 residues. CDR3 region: CASSRPLLREAFF. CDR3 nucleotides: TGTGCCAGCAGCAGACCGCTCTTGAGGGAAGCTTTCTTT.

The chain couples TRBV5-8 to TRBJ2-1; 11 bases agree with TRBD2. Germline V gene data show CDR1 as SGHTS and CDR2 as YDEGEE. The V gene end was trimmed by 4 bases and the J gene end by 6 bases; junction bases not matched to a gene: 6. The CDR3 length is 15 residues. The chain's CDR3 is CASSVTSGRFNEQFF. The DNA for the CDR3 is TGTGCCAGCAGCGTCACTAGCGGGAGATTCAATGAGCAGTTCTTC. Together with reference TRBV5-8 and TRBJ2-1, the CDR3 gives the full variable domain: EAGVTQSPTHLIKTRGQQATLRCSPISGHTSVYWYQQALGLGLQFLLWYDEGEERNRGNFPPRFSGRQFPNYSSELNVNALELEDSALYLCASSVTSGRFNEQFFGPGTRLTVL.

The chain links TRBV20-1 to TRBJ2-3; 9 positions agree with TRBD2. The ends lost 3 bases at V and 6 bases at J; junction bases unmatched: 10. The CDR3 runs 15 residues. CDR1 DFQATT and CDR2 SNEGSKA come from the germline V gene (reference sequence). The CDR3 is CSASKSGGTIDTQYF. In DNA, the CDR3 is TGCAGTGCTAGTAAGAGCGGGGGGACCATTGATACGCAGTATTTT.